This TCR beta chain was captured by sequencing in a study of PD-1 blockade in classical Hodgkin lymphoma (dated by TCRdb to the early 2020s). Notes on the research overall: Nivolumab dosing was 3 mg/kg intravenously every 2 weeks, continuing until either disease progression or unacceptable toxicity. A peripheral blood immune signature of response to PD-1 blockade in classical Hodgkin lymphoma was defined using TCR beta sequencing and CyTOF. Findings and caveats that apply to the study as a whole: Trial patients with a complete response had baseline diversity similar to that of newly diagnosed patients, while partial responders and progressors had significantly lower diversity. The study was restricted to a single clinical trial cohort, and the causes of repertoire differences, possibly disease activity or prior therapy, were left undefined. A significant rise by C4D1 was seen in CD4+ but not CD8+ TCR diversity (p=0.0027 vs p=0.16), with the rise being most apparent in complete responders (p=0.02). Baseline TCR diversity was reported to be lower in newly diagnosed patients than in healthy donors, and even lower in relapsed/refractory patients. Patients starting nivolumab less than 1 year after ASCT had lower diversity and were excluded from later analyses to avoid confounding by immune reconstitution.

For this clone: Its antigen is still unknown. Per-base qualities were not stored, and no clone one base away is much larger.

Per the publication, the time point label means: cycle 2 day 1 (C2D1) of nivolumab. Every trial patient had relapsed after autologous stem cell transplantation, and cohorts A, B and C differed in prior brentuximab vedotin exposure. The trial cohort was composed of some 57 patients with relapsed/refractory classical Hodgkin lymphoma, for whom complete response, partial response or progressive disease was recorded as best overall response. In the multi-cohort phase II CheckMate 205 trial, trial patients received single-agent nivolumab. An independent review committee assessed best overall response by applying the 2007 International Working Group response criteria. Trial PBMCs were obtained immediately prior to nivolumab initiation (C1D1) and on therapy at cycle 2 day 1 and cycle 4 day 1. Peripheral blood was collected in 8 mL Vacutainer Cell Preparation Tubes, from which PBMCs were isolated by centrifugation and then cryopreserved.

The CDR3, cysteine through phenylalanine, is 18 amino acids long. Only the CDR3 DNA is retained, 54 bases long and in frame from the first base. The junction shows trimming of 4 bases on V and 1 base on J, and the gene matches do not reach 6 bases of it. Based on the germline V gene, the CDR1 and CDR2 sequences are LGHNA and YSLEER. The Qiagen DNeasy kit was used to extract genomic DNA both from unsorted PBMCs and from the negatively selected CD4+ and CD8+ fractions. TCR beta CDR3 regions were amplified by immunoSEQ multiplex PCR using primers annealing to V and J segments. A synthetic immune receptor repertoire was used to minimize amplification bias, and remaining bias was computationally removed after sequencing. The paper's data handling went like this. Repertoire diversity was quantified as the Shannon entropy index using custom Python scripts. Unsorted, CD4+ and CD8+ repertoires were analyzed separately, except in combined analyses where CD4+ and CD8+ sequences were merged in silico. Clonal expansion was defined as at least a 2-fold frequency increase after treatment relative to C1D1, with a pseudocount of 0.5 for undetected baseline clones. Singleton clones were defined as clones with 0 or 1 copy at C1D1, and non-singleton clones were defined as clones with 2 or more copies. By matching protein sequences in sorted samples from the same patient, clones expanded in unsorted samples were annotated as CD4+, CD8+ or unknown. Diversity changes from C1D1 to C4D1 were tested in paired samples using Wilcoxon tests. What TCRdb holds here is the immuneACCESS table cut down to in-frame rearrangements. Part of the clones is not present; checked against another copy, under half of the missing clones reflect an unresolved V gene, and the others are unexplained. For V, J and clone size, that table is used; D and trimming come from the DNA. The sample yields about 36,000 clones; approximately 69% were counted once. Roughly 14% of the sample lies in the top ten.

This clonotype was sampled from a human donor with classical Hodgkin lymphoma. Specimen: peripheral blood mononuclear cells (PBMCs), collected before the second cycle of nivolumab. Rearrangement joined TRBV4-3 to TRBJ2-1; 14 nucleotides in the junction match TRBD2. The DNA reads as follows: TGCGCCAGCAGCCTGGGACTAGCGGGGGTAAGGTCCTACAATGAGCAGTTCTTC. This gives the protein CASSLGLAGVRSYNEQFF.